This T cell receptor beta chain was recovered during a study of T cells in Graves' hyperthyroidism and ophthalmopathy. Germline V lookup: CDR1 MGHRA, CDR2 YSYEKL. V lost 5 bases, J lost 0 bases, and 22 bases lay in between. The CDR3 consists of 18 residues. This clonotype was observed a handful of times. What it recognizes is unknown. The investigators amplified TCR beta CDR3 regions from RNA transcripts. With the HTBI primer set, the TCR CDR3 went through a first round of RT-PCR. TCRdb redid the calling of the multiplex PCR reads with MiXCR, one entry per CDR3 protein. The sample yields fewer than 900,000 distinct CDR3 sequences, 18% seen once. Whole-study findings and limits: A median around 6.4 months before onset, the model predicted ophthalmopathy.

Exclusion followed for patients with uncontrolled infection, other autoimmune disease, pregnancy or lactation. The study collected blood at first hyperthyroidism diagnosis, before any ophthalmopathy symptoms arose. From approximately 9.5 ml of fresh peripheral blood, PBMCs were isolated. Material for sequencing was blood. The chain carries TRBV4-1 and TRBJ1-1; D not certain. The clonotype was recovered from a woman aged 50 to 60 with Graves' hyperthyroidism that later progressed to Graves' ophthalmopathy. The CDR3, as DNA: TGCGCCAGCAGCTCAGACCGTTCCTCAATTCAGGTGAACACTGAAGCTTTCTTT. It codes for CASSSDRSSIQVNTEAFF.